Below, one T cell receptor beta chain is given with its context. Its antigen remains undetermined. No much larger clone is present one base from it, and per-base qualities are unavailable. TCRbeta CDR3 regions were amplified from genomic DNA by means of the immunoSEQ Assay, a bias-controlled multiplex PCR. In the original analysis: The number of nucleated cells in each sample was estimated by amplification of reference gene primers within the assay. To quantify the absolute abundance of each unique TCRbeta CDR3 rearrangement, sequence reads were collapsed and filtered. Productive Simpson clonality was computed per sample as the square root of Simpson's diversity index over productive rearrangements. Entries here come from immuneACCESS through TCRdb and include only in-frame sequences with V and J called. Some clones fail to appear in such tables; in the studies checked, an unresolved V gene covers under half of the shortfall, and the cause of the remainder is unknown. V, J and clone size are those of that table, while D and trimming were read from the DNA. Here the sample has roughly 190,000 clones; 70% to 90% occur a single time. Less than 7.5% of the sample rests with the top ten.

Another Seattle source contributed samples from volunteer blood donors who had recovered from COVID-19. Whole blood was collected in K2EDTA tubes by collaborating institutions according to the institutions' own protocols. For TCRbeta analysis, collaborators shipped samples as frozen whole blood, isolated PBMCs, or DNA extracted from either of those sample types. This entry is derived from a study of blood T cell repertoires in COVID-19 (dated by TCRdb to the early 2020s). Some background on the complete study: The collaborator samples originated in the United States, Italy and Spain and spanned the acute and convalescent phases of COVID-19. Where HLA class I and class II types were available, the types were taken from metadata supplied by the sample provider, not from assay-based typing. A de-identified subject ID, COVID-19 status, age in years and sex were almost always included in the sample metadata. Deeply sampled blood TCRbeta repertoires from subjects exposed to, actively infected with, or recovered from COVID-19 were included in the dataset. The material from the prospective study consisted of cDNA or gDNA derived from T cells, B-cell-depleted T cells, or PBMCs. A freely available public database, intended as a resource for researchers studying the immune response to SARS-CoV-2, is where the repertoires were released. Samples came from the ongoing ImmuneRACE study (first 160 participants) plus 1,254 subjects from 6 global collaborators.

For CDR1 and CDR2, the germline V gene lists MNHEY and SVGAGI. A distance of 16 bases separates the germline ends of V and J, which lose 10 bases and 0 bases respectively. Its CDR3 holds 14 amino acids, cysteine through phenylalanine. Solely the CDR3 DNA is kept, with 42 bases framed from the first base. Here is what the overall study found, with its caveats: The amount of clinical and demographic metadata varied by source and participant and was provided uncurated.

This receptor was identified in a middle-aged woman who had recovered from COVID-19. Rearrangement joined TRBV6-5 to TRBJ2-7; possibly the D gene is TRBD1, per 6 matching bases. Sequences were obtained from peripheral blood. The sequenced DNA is TGTGCCACCCTTCCAGGGGCCCACTCCTACGAGCAGTACTTC. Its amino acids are CATLPGAHSYEQYF.